Below are 10 T cell receptor beta chains sequenced from a single sample in a study of T cells after posttransplantation cyclophosphamide. Sampled 1 year posttransplant, controls received myeloablative marrow transplants, methotrexate and a calcineurin inhibitor. Repertoires were generated with immunoSEQ multiplex PCR, while TCRdb's copy carries only in-frame clones and drops some. Altogether about 21,000 clones are present, roughly 85% being singletons, with the ten largest covering more than 2%. Sequenced material: PBMCs, taken 350 to 400 days after allogeneic stem cell transplant with calcineurin inhibitor and methotrexate. These receptors all stem from a female patient aged 30 to 45 who received an allogeneic stem cell transplant from an unrelated donor, was CMV-positive, and had acute and chronic GVHD. Some T cells may be provided by the graft donor.

The rearrangement uses TRBV5-6 and TRBJ2-4; D is possibly TRBD1 (6 bases). The CDR3 spans 14 residues. Trimming pared 0 bases from V and 10 bases from J, leaving 14 bases between. In germline, CDR1 is SGHDT, CDR2 YYEEEE. CDR3 sequence reads: CASSLATGRGIQYF. In nucleotides, the CDR3 is TGTGCCAGCAGCTTGGCAACGGGAAGGGGGATTCAGTACTTC.

The rearrangement uses TRBV13 and TRBJ2-5, with 9 bases identical to TRBD2. The end of the DNA fits TRBJ2-7 better, so the J call may be wrong. Germline V gene data show CDR1 as PRHDT and CDR2 as FYEKMQ (reference sequence). The CDR3 length is 16 residues. CDR3 region: CASSLPRGTSYYEQYF. CDR3 nucleotide sequence: TGTGCCAGCAGCTTACCCCGAGGGACTAGCTACTACGAGCAGTACTTC.

The chain combines TRBV7-9 with TRBJ2-7; 7 bases line up with TRBD1. Germline CDR1 and CDR2: SEHNR and FQNEAQ (reference sequence). V lost 5 bases and J lost 5; bases outside the gene matches: 3. The CDR3 is made up of 12 amino acids. CDR3 in amino acids: CASSEQGNEQYF. As DNA, the CDR3 is TGTGCCAGCAGCGAACAGGGGAACGAGCAGTACTTC.

The rearrangement links TRBV4-1 to TRBJ2-5, with 7 positions matching TRBD2. Germline assignment: CDR1 MGHRA and CDR2 YSYEKL. The CDR3 has 14 residues. V shed 4 bases, J shed 5 bases, and the junction held 7 bases outside the gene matches. The CDR3 sequence is CASSLGEGMETQYF. CDR3 DNA sequence: TGCGCCAGCAGCCTAGGGGAGGGGATGGAGACCCAGTACTTC.

The gene calls are TRBV7-2 and TRBJ2-7; TRBD1 might be the D (6 bases). Trimming took off 6 bases at V and 0 bases at J, with 15 bases between the two ends. CDR3 length equals 15 residues. Looked up from germline, CDR1 is SGHTA and CDR2 is FQGNSA. CDR3 DNA: TGTGCCAGCAGGCACAGGGCTTTGAACTCCTACGAGCAGTACTTC. Its protein product is CASRHRALNSYEQYF.

The chain combines TRBV7-8 with TRBJ1-3; 9 bases are a match to TRBD1. From germline, CDR1 is SGHVS and CDR2 FQNEAQ. The CDR3 runs 16 residues. V shed 6 bases, J shed 1 base, and the junction held 7 bases outside the gene matches. The CDR3 spells CASSPDRGRSGNTIYF. DNA of the CDR3: TGTGCCAGCAGTCCGGACAGGGGCAGGTCTGGAAACACCATATATTTT.

In this sample, this clone turned up once. This chain uses TRBV5-6 with TRBJ1-5, with 8 bases aligning to TRBD1. CDR1 and CDR2 (germline): SGHDT, YYEEEE. Germline trimming cut 0 bases from V and 6 bases from J; bases unmatched to any gene: 2. CDR3 length: 14 residues. The CDR3 nucleotides read TGTGCCAGCAGCTTGGGCAGGGGGCTTCAGCCCCAGCATTTT. Translation: CASSLGRGLQPQHF.

The chain joins TRBV5-4 to TRBJ1-4, with D unclear. The CDR3 contains 15 residues. Trimming removed 4 bases from V and 8 bases from J, with 18 bases in between. CDR1 is SGHNT, CDR2 YYREEE, per germline (reference sequence). The CDR3 is CASSPTRITFEKLFF. The CDR3 nucleotides are TGTGCCAGCAGCCCAACGCGCATCACGTTCGAAAAACTGTTTTTT.

The chain links TRBV5-5 to TRBJ2-5; TRBD1 matches at 8 bases. J was trimmed by 4 bases and V by 4 bases; bases with no gene match: 9. Germline values: CDR1 SGHKS, CDR2 YYEKEE (reference sequence). The CDR3 sequence is 15 residues long. The CDR3 nucleotides read TGTGCCAGCAGCCCCGGACAGGGCGGGGTAGAGACCCAGTACTTC. The encoded protein is CASSPGQGGVETQYF.

A single count supports this clone. The chain carries TRBV6-1 and TRBJ1-1; D gene unclear. Trimming removed 7 bases from V and 8 bases from J, with 8 bases in between. The CDR3 sequence is 10 residues long. Germline assignment: CDR1 MNHNS and CDR2 SASEGT. This CDR3 is CASTGREAFF. The DNA for the CDR3 is TGTGCCAGCACTGGCAGGGAAGCTTTCTTT.